These 8 T cell receptor beta chains originate from one sample sequenced in a study of T cells in Graves' hyperthyroidism and ophthalmopathy. Using RNA transcripts as the source, TCR beta CDR3 regions were amplified. The HTBI primer set was used in a first-round RT-PCR of the TCR CDR3. TCRdb called the multiplex PCR reads again in MiXCR, with one record for every CDR3 protein. The sample includes hundreds of thousands of distinct CDR3 sequences, about 15% of them seen just once. The sample taken for sequencing was blood. The source is a woman in her late teens or twenties with Graves' hyperthyroidism.

This clonotype has only a few counts. The chain uses TRBV30 and TRBJ2-2; TRBD2 might be the D (7 bases). The germline V gene has CDR1 GTSNPN and CDR2 SVGIG (reference sequence). V dropped 1 base and J dropped 6 bases, with 15 bases sitting between them. This CDR3 contains 15 residues. The CDR3 nucleotides read TGTGCCTGGAGTGGGCTGGGGGGGCTGGCCGGGGAGCTGTTTTTT. Translated, it gives CAWSGLGGLAGELFF.

Many counts were recorded for this clonotype. The genes are TRBV7-9 and TRBJ2-1; no definite D call. The V and J ends lost 3 bases and 0 bases respectively, with 9 bases between them. This CDR3 has 15 amino acids. The germline V gene encodes CDR1 SEHNR and CDR2 FQNEAQ (reference sequence). The CDR3 coding sequence is TGTGCCAGCAGCTTTAGCCAGGACTCCTACAATGAGCAGTTCTTC. Encoded protein: CASSFSQDSYNEQFF.

This clonotype was seen many times. The chain has TRBV7-2 and TRBJ1-1; perhaps TRBD1 as D (5 bases). The CDR3 loop spans 15 amino acids. Deletions cut 4 bases from V and 4 bases from J, with 16 bases between. Germline lookup yields CDR1 SGHTA and CDR2 FQGNSA. The CDR3 protein is CASSSHGGGFTEAFF. The CDR3 DNA reads TGTGCCAGCAGCTCCCATGGGGGAGGGTTCACTGAAGCTTTCTTT.

The chain recombines TRBV14 with TRBJ2-1; 10 bases map to TRBD2. CDR3 size: 18 residues. V trimming: 1 base; J trimming: 0 bases; junction bases outside the gene matches: 6. Looked up from germline, CDR1 is SGHDN and CDR2 is FVKESK. The CDR3 DNA is TGTGCCAGCAGCCAAGTTTCCCCTAGCGGGGGCTCCTACAATGAGCAGTTCTTC. This translates into CASSQVSPSGGSYNEQFF.

This clonotype was seen a few times. The CDR3 protein is CASSFPNGADTQYF. The CDR3 nucleotides are TGTGCCAGCAGCTTCCCCAACGGCGCAGATACGCAGTATTTT. V is TRBV7-9 and J is TRBJ2-3; D remains ambiguous. Germline V gene sequence: CDR1 SEHNR, CDR2 FQNEAQ (reference sequence). V lost 3 bases and J 4 bases, leaving 11 bases between the germline ends. CDR3 length: 14 amino acids.

This clonotype was found a few times. The chain has TRBV27 and TRBJ2-1; D could derive from TRBD1 or TRBD2 (5 bases each). V lost 5 bases to trimming and J lost 1 base, with 12 bases between them. CDR3 length equals 15 residues. Germline V gives CDR1 MNHEY, CDR2 SMNVEV (reference sequence). The CDR3 region is CASSVHGASYNEQFF. CDR3 DNA: TGTGCCAGCAGTGTCCACGGGGCTTCCTACAATGAGCAGTTCTTC.

This clonotype was recorded at least ten times. The V and J genes are TRBV11-1 and TRBJ2-1, with 12 bases lining up with TRBD2. Germline CDR1 SGHAT, CDR2 FQDESV (reference sequence). Trimming took 6 bases from V and 4 from J; bases not matched to a gene: 7. This CDR3 has 16 residues. The CDR3 nucleotides read TGTGCCAGCAGTATCACCGGGACTAGCGGGTACAATGAGCAGTTCTTC. Translated: CASSITGTSGYNEQFF.

This clonotype has only a few counts. The chain is built from TRBV27 and TRBJ2-2, with 9 bases matching TRBD2. J lost 2 bases, V lost 8 bases, and 3 bases had no gene match. Per the germline V gene, CDR1 is MNHEY and CDR2 is SMNVEV (reference sequence). The CDR3 is made up of 14 amino acids. The CDR3 DNA sequence: TGTGCCAGCCGACTAGCGGTTAACACCGGGGAGCTGTTTTTT. Residues: CASRLAVNTGELFF.